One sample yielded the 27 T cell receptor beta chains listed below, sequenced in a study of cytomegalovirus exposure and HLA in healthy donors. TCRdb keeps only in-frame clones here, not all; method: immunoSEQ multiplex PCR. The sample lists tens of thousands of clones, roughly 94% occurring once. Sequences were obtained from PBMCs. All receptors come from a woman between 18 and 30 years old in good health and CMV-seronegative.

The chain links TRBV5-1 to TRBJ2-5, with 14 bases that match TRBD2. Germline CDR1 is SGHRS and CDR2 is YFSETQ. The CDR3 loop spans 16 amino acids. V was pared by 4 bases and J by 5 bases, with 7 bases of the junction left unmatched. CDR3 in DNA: TGCGCCAGCAGCCTAGGACTAGCGGGGGGAGCGGAGACCCAGTACTTC. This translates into CASSLGLAGGAETQYF.

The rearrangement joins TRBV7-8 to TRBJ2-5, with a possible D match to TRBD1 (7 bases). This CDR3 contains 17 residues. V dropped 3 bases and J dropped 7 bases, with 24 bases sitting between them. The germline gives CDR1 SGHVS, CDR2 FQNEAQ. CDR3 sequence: CASSFRSGGQKRMTQYF. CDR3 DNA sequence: TGTGCCAGCAGCTTCCGGTCAGGGGGGCAAAAGAGAATGACCCAGTACTTC.

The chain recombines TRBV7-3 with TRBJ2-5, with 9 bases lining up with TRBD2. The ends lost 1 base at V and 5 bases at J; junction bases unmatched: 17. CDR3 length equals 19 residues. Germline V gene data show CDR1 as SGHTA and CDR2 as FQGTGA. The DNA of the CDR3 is TGTGCCAGCAGCTTAATCGGTAGTGCGGGGGGGCCCCTGGTGGAGACCCAGTACTTC. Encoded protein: CASSLIGSAGGPLVETQYF. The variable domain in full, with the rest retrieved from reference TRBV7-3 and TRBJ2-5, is GAGVSQTPSNKVTEKGKYVELRCDPISGHTALYWYRQSLGQGPEFLIYFQGTGAADDSGLPNDRFFAVRPEGSVSTLKIQRTERGDSAVYLCASSLIGSAGGPLVETQYFGPGTRLLVL.

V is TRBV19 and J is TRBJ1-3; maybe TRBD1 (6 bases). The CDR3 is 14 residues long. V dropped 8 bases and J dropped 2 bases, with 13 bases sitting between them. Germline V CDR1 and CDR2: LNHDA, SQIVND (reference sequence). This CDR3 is CASHRDSAGNTIYF. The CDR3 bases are TGTGCCAGTCACAGGGATAGCGCTGGAAACACCATATATTTT.

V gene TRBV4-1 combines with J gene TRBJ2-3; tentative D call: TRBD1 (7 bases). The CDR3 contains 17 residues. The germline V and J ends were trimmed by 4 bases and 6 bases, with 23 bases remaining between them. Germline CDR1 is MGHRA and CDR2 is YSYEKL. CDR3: CASSLLVAGGTTDTQYF. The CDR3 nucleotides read TGCGCCAGCAGCCTTCTGGTGGCAGGGGGGACAACGGATACGCAGTATTTT.

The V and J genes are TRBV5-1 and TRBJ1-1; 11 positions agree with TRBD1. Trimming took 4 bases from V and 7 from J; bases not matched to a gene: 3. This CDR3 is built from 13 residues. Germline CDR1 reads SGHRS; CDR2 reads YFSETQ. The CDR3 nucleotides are TGCGCCAGCAGCCCCGGGACAGGGGGTGAAGCTTTCTTT. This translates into CASSPGTGGEAFF. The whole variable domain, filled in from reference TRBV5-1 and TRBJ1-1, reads KAGVTQTPRYLIKTRGQQVTLSCSPISGHRSVSWYQQTPGQGLQFLFEYFSETQRNKGNFPGRFSGRQFSNSRSEMNVSTLELGDSALYLCASSPGTGGEAFFGQGTRLTVV.

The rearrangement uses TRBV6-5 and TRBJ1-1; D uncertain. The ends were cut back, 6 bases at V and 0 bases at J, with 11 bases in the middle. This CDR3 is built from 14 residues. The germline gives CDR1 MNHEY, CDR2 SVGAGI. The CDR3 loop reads CASRTLRVNTEAFF. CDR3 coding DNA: TGTGCCAGCAGAACCCTTCGGGTGAACACTGAAGCTTTCTTT.

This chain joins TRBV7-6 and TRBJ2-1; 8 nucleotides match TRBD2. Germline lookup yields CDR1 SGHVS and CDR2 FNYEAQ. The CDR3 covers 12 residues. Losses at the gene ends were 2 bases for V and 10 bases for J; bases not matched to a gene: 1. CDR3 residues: CASSLSGGEQFF. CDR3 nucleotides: TGTGCCAGCAGCTTAAGCGGGGGCGAGCAGTTCTTC. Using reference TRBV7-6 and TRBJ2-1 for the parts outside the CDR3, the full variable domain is GAGVSQSPRYKVTKRGQDVALRCDPISGHVSLYWYRQALGQGPEFLTYFNYEAQQDKSGLPNDRFSAERPEGSISTLTIQRTEQRDSAMYRCASSLSGGEQFFGPGTRLTVL.

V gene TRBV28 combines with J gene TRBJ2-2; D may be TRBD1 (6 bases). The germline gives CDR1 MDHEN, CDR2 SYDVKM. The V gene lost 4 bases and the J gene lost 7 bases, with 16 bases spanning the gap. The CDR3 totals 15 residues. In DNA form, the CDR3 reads TGTGCCAGCAGTTACCCCTGGCGAGGGGGCGGGGAGCTGTTTTTT. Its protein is CASSYPWRGGGELFF.

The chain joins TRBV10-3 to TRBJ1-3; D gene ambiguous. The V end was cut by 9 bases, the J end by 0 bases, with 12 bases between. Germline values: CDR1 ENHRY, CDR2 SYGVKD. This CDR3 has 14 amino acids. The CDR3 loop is CAIANRSSGNTIYF. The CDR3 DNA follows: TGTGCCATAGCAAACAGATCCTCTGGAAACACCATATATTTT.

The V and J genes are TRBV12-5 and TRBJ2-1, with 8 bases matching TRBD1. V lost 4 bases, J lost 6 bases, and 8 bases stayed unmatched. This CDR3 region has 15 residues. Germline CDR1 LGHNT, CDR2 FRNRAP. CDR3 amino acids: CASGSFGQGLNEQFF. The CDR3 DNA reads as TGTGCTAGTGGTTCCTTCGGACAGGGACTCAATGAGCAGTTCTTC.

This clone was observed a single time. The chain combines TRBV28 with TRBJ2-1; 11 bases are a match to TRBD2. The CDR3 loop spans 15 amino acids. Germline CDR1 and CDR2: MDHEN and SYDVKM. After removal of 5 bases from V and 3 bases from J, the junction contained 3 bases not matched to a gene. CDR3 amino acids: CASSIGTSGYNEQFF. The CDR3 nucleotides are TGTGCCAGCAGTATCGGGACTAGCGGCTACAATGAGCAGTTCTTC.

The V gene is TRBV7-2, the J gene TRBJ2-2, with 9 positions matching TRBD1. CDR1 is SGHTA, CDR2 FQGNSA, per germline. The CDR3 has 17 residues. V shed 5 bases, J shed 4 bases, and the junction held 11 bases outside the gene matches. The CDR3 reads CASSLIPGTGITGELFF. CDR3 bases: TGTGCCAGCAGCCTAATCCCCGGGACAGGGATCACCGGGGAGCTGTTTTTT. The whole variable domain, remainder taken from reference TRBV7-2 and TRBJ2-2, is GAGVSQSPSNKVTEKGKDVELRCDPISGHTALYWYRQSLGQGLEFLIYFQGNSAPDKSGLPSDRFSAERTGGSVSTLTIQRTQQEDSAVYLCASSLIPGTGITGELFFGEGSRLTVL.

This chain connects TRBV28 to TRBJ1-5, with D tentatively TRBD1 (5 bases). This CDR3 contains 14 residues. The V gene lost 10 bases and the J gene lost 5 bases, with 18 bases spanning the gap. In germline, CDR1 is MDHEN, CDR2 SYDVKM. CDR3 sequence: CATNRDRYYQPQHF. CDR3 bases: TGTGCCACTAACCGCGACAGATACTATCAGCCCCAGCATTTT.

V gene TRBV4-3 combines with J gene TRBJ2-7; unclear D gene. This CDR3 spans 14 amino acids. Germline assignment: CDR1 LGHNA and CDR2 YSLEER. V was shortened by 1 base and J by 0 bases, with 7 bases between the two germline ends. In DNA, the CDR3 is TGCGCCAGCAGCCAAGTAGTTCCCTCCTACGAGCAGTACTTC. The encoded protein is CASSQVVPSYEQYF.

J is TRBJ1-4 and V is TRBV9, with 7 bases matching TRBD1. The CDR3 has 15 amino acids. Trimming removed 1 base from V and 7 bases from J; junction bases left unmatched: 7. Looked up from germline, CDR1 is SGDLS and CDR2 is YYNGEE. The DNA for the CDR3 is TGTGCCAGCAGCGTAAGCGGTACAGGGGTTGAAAAACTGTTTTTT. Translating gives CASSVSGTGVEKLFF.

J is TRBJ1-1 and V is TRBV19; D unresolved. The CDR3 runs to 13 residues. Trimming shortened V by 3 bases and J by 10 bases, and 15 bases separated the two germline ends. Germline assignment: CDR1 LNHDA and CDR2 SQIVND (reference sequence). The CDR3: CASSIYGWPGAFF. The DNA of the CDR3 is TGTGCCAGTAGTATTTACGGGTGGCCTGGAGCTTTCTTT.

CDR3 nucleotides: TGTGCCAGCTCAACGGCAGGGGGGACTGAAGCTTTCTTT. This translates into CASSTAGGTEAFF. The rearrangement links TRBV18 to TRBJ1-1, with 7 positions matching TRBD1. J lost 5 bases, V lost 5 bases, and 5 bases had no gene match. The CDR3 contains 13 residues. CDR1 and CDR2 (germline): KGHSH, LQKENI.

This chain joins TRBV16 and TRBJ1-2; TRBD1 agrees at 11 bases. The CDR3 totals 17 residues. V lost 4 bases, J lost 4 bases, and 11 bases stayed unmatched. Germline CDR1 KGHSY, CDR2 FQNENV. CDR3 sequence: CASSPKPPGQGGYGYTF. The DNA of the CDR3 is TGTGCCAGCAGCCCGAAACCTCCGGGACAGGGGGGCTATGGCTACACCTTC.

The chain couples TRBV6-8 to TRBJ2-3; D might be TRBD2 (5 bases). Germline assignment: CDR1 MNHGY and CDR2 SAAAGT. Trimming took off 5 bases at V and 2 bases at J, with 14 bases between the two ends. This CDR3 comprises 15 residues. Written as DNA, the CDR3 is TGTGCCAGCAGTGGACGGTCTAGCCCCACAGATACGCAGTATTTT. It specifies CASSGRSSPTDTQYF.

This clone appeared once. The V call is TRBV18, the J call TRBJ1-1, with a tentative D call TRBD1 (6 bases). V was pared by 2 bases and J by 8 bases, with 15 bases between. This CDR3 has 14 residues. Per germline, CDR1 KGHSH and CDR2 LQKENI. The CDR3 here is CASSPEYRDGEAFF. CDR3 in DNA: TGTGCCAGCTCACCAGAGTACAGGGACGGGGAAGCTTTCTTT. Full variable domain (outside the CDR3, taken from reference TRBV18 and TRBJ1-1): NAGVMQNPRHLVRRRGQEARLRCSPMKGHSHVYWYRQLPEEGLKFMVYLQKENIIDESGMPKERFSAEFPKEGPSILRIQQVVRGDSAAYFCASSPEYRDGEAFFGQGTRLTVV.

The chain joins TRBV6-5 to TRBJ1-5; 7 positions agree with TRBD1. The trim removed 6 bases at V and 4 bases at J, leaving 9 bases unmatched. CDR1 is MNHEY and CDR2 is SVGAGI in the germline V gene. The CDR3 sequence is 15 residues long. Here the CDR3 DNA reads TGTGCCAGCAGGCTGACAGGGATCCCTAATCAGCCCCAGCATTTT. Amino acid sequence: CASRLTGIPNQPQHF.

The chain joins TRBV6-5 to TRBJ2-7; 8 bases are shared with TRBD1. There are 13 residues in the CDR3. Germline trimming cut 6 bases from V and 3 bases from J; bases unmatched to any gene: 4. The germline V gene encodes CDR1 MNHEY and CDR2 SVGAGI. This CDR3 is CASRQGVYYEQYF. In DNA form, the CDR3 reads TGTGCCAGCAGACAGGGGGTCTACTACGAGCAGTACTTC.

DNA for the CDR3: TGTGCCTGGAGTGTAGGGGTTTCTGAAAAACTGTTTTTT. Its translation is CAWSVGVSEKLFF. The J gene is TRBJ1-4, the V gene TRBV30, with D tentatively TRBD1 (5 bases). V was clipped by 0 bases and J by 7 bases, with 9 bases between them. Germline CDR1 GTSNPN, CDR2 SVGIG (reference sequence). The CDR3 length is 13 residues. Combining the CDR3 with reference TRBV30 and TRBJ1-4 gives the whole variable domain SQTIHQWPATLVQPVGSPLSLECTVEGTSNPNLYWYRQAAGRGLQLLFYSVGIGQISSEVPQNLSASRPQDRQFILSSKKLLLSDSGFYLCAWSVGVSEKLFFGSGTQLSVL.

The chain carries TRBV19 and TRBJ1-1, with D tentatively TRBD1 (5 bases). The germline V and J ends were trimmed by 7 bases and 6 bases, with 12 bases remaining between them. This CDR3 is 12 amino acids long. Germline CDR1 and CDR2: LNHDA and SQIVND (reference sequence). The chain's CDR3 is CASNVWGAEAFF. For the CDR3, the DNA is TGTGCCAGTAACGTTTGGGGGGCTGAAGCTTTCTTT.

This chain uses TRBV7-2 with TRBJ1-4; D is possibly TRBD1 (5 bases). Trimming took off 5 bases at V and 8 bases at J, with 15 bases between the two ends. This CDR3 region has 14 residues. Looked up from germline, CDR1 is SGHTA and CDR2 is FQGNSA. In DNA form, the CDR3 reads TGTGCCAGCAGCCCCGGGGGAGTATTAGAAAAACTGTTTTTT. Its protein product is CASSPGGVLEKLFF. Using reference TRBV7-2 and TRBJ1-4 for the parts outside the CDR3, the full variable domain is GAGVSQSPSNKVTEKGKDVELRCDPISGHTALYWYRQSLGQGLEFLIYFQGNSAPDKSGLPSDRFSAERTGGSVSTLTIQRTQQEDSAVYLCASSPGGVLEKLFFGSGTQLSVL.

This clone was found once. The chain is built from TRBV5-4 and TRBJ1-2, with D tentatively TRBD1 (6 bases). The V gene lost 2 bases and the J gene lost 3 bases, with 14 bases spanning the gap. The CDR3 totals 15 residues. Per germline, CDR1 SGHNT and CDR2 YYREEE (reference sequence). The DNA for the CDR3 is TGTGCCAGCAGCTTACGTAGGGGGTCGGACTATGGCTACACCTTC. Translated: CASSLRRGSDYGYTF.